Shown below are 17 T cell receptor beta chains from a single sample sequenced in a study of early T cells in non-severe SARS-CoV-2 infection. TCRdb reprocessed the 5' RACE reads via MiXCR and lists one record per CDR3 protein. The table lists about 90,000 distinct CDR3 sequences, about 12% of them singletons. The specimen was whole blood, collected at baseline. Receptor source: an adult who was a healthcare worker with PCR-confirmed SARS-CoV-2 infection or an uninfected control (not recorded which).

The sample holds a few counts of this clonotype. The chain employs TRBV12-5 and TRBJ2-3; D remains ambiguous. Deletions cut 5 bases from V and 2 bases from J, with 8 bases between. The CDR3 has 13 residues. Germline CDR1 reads LGHNT; CDR2 reads FRNRAP. As DNA, the CDR3 is TGTGCTAGTGGTCCCTGGGACACAGATACGCAGTATTTT. Protein sequence: CASGPWDTDTQYF.

The chain combines TRBV7-6 with TRBJ2-1, with 7 positions matching TRBD2. From germline, CDR1 is SGHVS and CDR2 FNYEAQ. Trimming removed 4 bases from V and 4 bases from J; junction bases left unmatched: 7. The CDR3 has 15 residues. CDR3 amino acids: CASSYQRDVYNEQFF. The CDR3, as DNA: TGTGCCAGCAGCTACCAGCGGGATGTATACAATGAGCAGTTCTTC.

The rearrangement uses TRBV7-9 and TRBJ2-7; no clear D gene. This CDR3 spans 14 amino acids. Per germline, CDR1 SEHNR and CDR2 FQNEAQ (reference sequence). V lost 3 bases and J 3 bases, leaving 12 bases between the germline ends. CDR3 nucleotides: TGTGCCAGCAGCTTCCCCCCCATCGGCTACGAGCAGTACTTC. It encodes CASSFPPIGYEQYF.

This clonotype was counted a few times. V and J are TRBV29-1 and TRBJ2-1; 8 positions match TRBD2. The CDR3 consists of 13 residues. Germline values: CDR1 SQVTM, CDR2 ANQGSEA. V was clipped by 5 bases and J by 4 bases; unmatched bases: 4. The CDR3 region has the DNA TGCAGCGTTCTCACTAGCGGTTACAATGAGCAGTTCTTC. Residues: CSVLTSGYNEQFF.

The table lists this clonotype with many counts. The rearrangement links TRBV11-2 to TRBJ1-4, with 7 bases aligning to TRBD1. This CDR3 is 18 amino acids long. CDR1 is SGHAT and CDR2 is FQNNGV in the germline V gene. V was pared by 1 base and J by 8 bases, with 16 bases of the junction left unmatched. CDR3 sequence reads: CASSLVRGQALGQEKLFF. CDR3 DNA sequence: TGTGCCAGCAGCTTAGTGAGAGGACAGGCCCTGGGACAGGAAAAACTGTTTTTT.

This clonotype was seen only a few times. V is TRBV7-9 and J is TRBJ2-1; D gene uncertain. Trimming cost V 5 bases and J 3 bases, with 8 bases left between them. The CDR3 sequence is 13 residues long. Germline CDR1 SEHNR, CDR2 FQNEAQ (reference sequence). DNA of the CDR3: TGTGCCAGCAGCACAGAGGACTACAATGAGCAGTTCTTC. Protein product: CASSTEDYNEQFF.

This chain uses TRBV6-6 with TRBJ2-3; 7 bases map to TRBD2. V shed 1 base, J shed 6 bases, and the junction held 4 bases outside the gene matches. Per germline, CDR1 MNHNY and CDR2 SVGAGI (reference sequence). This CDR3 spans 14 amino acids. The chain's CDR3 is CASSYFPGGDTQYF. For the CDR3, the DNA is TGTGCCAGCAGTTACTTTCCCGGGGGGGATACGCAGTATTTT.

This clonotype was found a few times. The J gene is TRBJ2-1, the V gene TRBV7-9; TRBD2 agrees at 11 bases. V lost 11 bases to trimming and J lost 5 bases; unmatched junction nucleotides: 8. The length of the CDR3 is 14 residues. Germline CDR1 and CDR2: SEHNR and FQNEAQ (reference sequence). CDR3 nucleotide sequence: TGTGCCTTCGGGACTAGCGGAATACACAATGAGCAGTTCTTC. This gives the protein CAFGTSGIHNEQFF.

This chain uses TRBV29-1 with TRBJ1-1, with D possibly being TRBD1 (6 bases). This CDR3 spans 10 amino acids. V lost 7 bases to trimming and J lost 5 bases, with 8 bases between them. Germline lookup yields CDR1 SQVTM and CDR2 ANQGSEA. The CDR3 bases are TGCAGCGGAGGGGGGACTGAAGCTTTCTTT. Protein sequence: CSGGGTEAFF.

V usage is TRBV10-3 and J usage is TRBJ1-1, with TRBD1 as a possible D gene (6 bases). V was shortened by 0 bases and J by 2 bases, with 10 bases between the two germline ends. CDR1 and CDR2 from the germline V gene are ENHRY and SYGVKD. The CDR3 consists of 15 residues. CDR3 sequence (DNA): TGTGCCATCAGTGAGTCTCCGGGACAAAACACTGAAGCTTTCTTT. Translated: CAISESPGQNTEAFF.

This clonotype has more than one count but fewer than ten. The chain uses TRBV5-1 and TRBJ1-5, with 10 bases that match TRBD1. The CDR3 totals 14 residues. CDR1 and CDR2 (germline): SGHRS, YFSETQ. V lost 4 bases to trimming and J lost 5 bases; unmatched junction nucleotides: 3. The CDR3, as DNA: TGCGCCAGCAGCCCGACAGGGGGCGATCAGCCCCAGCATTTT. Encoded protein: CASSPTGGDQPQHF.

This chain joins TRBV5-1 and TRBJ2-7; maybe TRBD2 (5 bases). The ends were cut back, 0 bases at V and 3 bases at J, with 13 bases in the middle. Germline assignment: CDR1 SGHRS and CDR2 YFSETQ. The CDR3 is 15 amino acids. The CDR3 protein is CASSLGSPSSYEQYF. CDR3 coding DNA: TGCGCCAGCAGCTTGGGTAGCCCTAGCAGCTACGAGCAGTACTTC.

The chain uses TRBV7-3 and TRBJ2-3, with D possibly matching TRBD1 (6 bases). The ends were cut back, 5 bases at V and 2 bases at J, with 14 bases in the middle. CDR1 SGHTA and CDR2 FQGTGA come from the germline V gene. This CDR3 is built from 15 residues. CDR3 bases: TGTGCCAGCAGCCCCAGGGGACAATACACAGATACGCAGTATTTT. It yields the protein CASSPRGQYTDTQYF.

This clonotype was counted a few times. One end of the junction varies from germline; a read error may be responsible. The chain employs TRBV4-1 and TRBJ1-1, with a weak D call TRBD1 (6 bases). CDR3 size: 14 residues. In germline, CDR1 is MGHRA, CDR2 YSYEKL. CDR3 nucleotide sequence: TGCGCCAGCAGACAAGACAGGTTGAACACTGAAGCTTTCTTT. Its protein product is CASRQDRLNTEAFF.

This clonotype was picked up a small number of times. The V gene is TRBV7-9, the J gene TRBJ2-1; 8 bases line up with TRBD2. CDR1 SEHNR and CDR2 FQNEAQ come from the germline V gene (reference sequence). The V gene end was trimmed by 5 bases and the J gene end by 6 bases; junction bases not matched to a gene: 9. The CDR3 length is 15 residues. CDR3 nucleotide sequence: TGTGCCAGCAGCCTGAGCGGGAGTCTAGGCAATGAGCAGTTCTTC. Its translation: CASSLSGSLGNEQFF.

The gene calls are TRBV25-1 and TRBJ1-1; no reliable D call. Trimming cost V 6 bases and J 1 base, with 6 bases left between them. Germline lookup yields CDR1 MGHDK and CDR2 SYGVNS. The length of the CDR3 is 12 residues. CDR3 DNA: TGTGCCAGCAGAGGACCGAACACTGAAGCTTTCTTT. Residues: CASRGPNTEAFF. The full variable domain, rest sourced from reference TRBV25-1 and TRBJ1-1, is EADIYQTPRYLVIGTGKKITLECSQTMGHDKMYWYQQDPGMELHLIHYSYGVNSTEKGDLSSESTVSRIRTEHFPLTLESARPSHTSQYLCASRGPNTEAFFGQGTRLTVV.

Details on this clonotype: At one end the junction does not follow the germline gene, possibly because of a read error. This chain links TRBV11-2 with TRBJ1-1, with 7 bases fitting TRBD1. The germline CDR1 and CDR2 sequences are SGHAT and FQNNGV. CDR3 length equals 15 residues. CDR3 sequence: CASSPPITGATEVFF. The CDR3, as DNA: TGTGCCAGCAGCCCACCGATTACAGGGGCCACTGAAGTTTTCTTT.